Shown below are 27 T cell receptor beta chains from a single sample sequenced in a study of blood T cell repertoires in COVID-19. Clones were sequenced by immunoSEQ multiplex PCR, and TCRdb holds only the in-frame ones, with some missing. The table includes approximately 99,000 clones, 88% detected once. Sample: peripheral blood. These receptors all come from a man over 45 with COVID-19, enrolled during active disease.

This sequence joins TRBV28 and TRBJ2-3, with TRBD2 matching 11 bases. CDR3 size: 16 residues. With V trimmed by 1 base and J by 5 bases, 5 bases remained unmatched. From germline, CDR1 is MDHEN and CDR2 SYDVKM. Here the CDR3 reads CASSLYSGGAGDTQYF. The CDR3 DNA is TGTGCCAGCAGTTTATATAGCGGGGGGGCCGGAGATACGCAGTATTTT.

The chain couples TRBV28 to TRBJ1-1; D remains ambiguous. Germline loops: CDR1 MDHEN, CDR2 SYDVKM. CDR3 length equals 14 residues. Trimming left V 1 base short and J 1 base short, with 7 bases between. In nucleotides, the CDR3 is TGTGCCAGCAGTTTATCCAGACAGAACACTGAAGCTTTCTTT. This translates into CASSLSRQNTEAFF.

The DNA for the CDR3 is TGTGCCAGCAGTTATCAGGATGGAGAGACCCAGTACTTC. Amino acid sequence: CASSYQDGETQYF. The V and J genes are TRBV6-5 and TRBJ2-5; D uncertain. The CDR3 length is 13 residues. Between the trimmed V and J ends, which lost 3 bases and 4 bases, there was a span of 9 bases. Germline V gene sequence: CDR1 MNHEY, CDR2 SVGAGI.

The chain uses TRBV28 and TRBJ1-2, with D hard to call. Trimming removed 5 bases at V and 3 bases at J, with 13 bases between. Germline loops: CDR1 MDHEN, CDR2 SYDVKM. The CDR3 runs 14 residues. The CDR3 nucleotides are TGTGCCAGCAGTCTAGGCGTGGGAGACTATGGCTACACCTTC. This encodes CASSLGVGDYGYTF.

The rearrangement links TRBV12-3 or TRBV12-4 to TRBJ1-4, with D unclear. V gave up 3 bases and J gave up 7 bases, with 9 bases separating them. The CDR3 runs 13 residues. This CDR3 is CASSLVFSEKLFF. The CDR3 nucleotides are TGTGCCAGCAGTTTGGTGTTTAGTGAAAAACTGTTTTTT.

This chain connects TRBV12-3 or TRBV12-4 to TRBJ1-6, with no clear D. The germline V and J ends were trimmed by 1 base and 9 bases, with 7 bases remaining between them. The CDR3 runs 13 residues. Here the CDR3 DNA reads TGTGCCAGCAGTTTAGGTACGAGTTCACCCCTCCACTTT. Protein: CASSLGTSSPLHF.

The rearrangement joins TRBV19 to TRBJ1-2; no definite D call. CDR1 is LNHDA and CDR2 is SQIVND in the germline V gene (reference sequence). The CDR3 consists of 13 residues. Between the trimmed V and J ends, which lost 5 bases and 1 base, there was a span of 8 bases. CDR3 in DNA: TGTGCCAGTAGTTCTTCAGTTAACTATGGCTACACCTTC. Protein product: CASSSSVNYGYTF.

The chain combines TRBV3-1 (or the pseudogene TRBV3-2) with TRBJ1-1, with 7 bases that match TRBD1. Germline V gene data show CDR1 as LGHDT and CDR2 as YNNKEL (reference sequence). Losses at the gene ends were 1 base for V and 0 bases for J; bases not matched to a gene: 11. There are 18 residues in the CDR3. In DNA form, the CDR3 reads TGTGCCAGCAGCCAAGTCATCGGTACGACAGGGCTGAACACTGAAGCTTTCTTT. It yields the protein CASSQVIGTTGLNTEAFF.

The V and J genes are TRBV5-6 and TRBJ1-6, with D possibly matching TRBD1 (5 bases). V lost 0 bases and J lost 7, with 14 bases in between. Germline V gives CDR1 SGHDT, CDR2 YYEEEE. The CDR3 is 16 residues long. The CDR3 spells CASSLGAGMGNSPLHF. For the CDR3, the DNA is TGTGCCAGCAGCTTGGGGGCAGGGATGGGGAATTCACCCCTCCACTTT.

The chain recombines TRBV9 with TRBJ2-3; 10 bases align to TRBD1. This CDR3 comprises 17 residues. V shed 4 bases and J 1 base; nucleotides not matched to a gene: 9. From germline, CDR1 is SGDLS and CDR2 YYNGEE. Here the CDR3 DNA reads TGTGCCAGCAGCTCAACTGGAGGGACAGGGGGCACAGATACGCAGTATTTT. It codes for CASSSTGGTGGTDTQYF.

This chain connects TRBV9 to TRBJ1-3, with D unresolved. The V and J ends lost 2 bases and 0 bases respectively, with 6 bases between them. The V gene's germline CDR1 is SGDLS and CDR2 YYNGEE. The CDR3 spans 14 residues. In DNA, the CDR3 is TGTGCCAGCAGCGTTGCGGCCTCTGGAAACACCATATATTTT. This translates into CASSVAASGNTIYF.

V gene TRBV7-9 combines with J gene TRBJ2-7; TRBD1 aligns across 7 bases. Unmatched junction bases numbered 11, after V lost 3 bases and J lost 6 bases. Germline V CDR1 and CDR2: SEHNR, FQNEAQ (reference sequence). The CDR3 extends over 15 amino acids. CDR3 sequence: CASSFMGQIQGEQYF. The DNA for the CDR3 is TGTGCCAGCAGCTTTATGGGACAGATTCAAGGCGAGCAGTACTTC.

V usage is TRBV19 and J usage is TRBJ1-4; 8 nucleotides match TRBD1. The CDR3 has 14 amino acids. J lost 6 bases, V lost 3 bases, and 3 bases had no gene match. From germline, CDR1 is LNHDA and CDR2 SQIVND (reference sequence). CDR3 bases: TGTGCCAGTAGTATTGGACAGGGTTATGAAAAACTGTTTTTT. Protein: CASSIGQGYEKLFF.

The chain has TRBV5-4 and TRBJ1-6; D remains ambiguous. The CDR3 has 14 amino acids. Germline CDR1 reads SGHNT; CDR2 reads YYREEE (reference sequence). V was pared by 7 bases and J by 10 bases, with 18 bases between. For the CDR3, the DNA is TGTGCCAGCGGTTTTTCGGAGGGTGGGTCACCCCTCCACTTT. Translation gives CASGFSEGGSPLHF.

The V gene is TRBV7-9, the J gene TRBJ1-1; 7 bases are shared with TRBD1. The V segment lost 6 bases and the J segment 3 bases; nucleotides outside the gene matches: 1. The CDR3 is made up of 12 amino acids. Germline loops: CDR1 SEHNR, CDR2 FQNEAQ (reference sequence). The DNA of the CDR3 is TGTGCCAGCAGAAGGGGGCACACTGAAGCTTTCTTT. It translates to CASRRGHTEAFF.

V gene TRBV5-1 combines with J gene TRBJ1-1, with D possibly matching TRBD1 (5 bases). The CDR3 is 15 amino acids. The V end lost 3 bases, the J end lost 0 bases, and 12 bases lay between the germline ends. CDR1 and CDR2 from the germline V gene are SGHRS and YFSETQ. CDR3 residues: CASSSTSTVNTEAFF. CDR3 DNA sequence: TGCGCCAGCAGCTCAACATCGACAGTGAACACTGAAGCTTTCTTT. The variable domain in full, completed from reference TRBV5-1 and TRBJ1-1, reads KAGVTQTPRYLIKTRGQQVTLSCSPISGHRSVSWYQQTPGQGLQFLFEYFSETQRNKGNFPGRFSGRQFSNSRSEMNVSTLELGDSALYLCASSSTSTVNTEAFFGQGTRLTVV.

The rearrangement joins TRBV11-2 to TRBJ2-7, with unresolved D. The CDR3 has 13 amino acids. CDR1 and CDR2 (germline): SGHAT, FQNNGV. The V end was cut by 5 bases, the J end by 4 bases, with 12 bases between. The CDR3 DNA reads TGTGCCAGCAGCCCAACTATCCAATACGAGCAGTACTTC. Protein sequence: CASSPTIQYEQYF. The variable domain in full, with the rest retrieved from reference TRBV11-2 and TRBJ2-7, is EAGVAQSPRYKIIEKRQSVAFWCNPISGHATLYWYQQILGQGPKLLIQFQNNGVVDDSQLPKDRFSAERLKGVDSTLKIQPAKLEDSAVYLCASSPTIQYEQYFGPGTRLTVT.

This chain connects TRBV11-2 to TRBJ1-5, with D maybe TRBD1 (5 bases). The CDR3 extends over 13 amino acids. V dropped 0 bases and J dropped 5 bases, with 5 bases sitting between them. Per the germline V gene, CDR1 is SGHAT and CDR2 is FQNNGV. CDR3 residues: CASSLDRDQPQHF. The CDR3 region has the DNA TGTGCCAGCAGCTTAGACAGGGATCAGCCCCAGCATTTT.

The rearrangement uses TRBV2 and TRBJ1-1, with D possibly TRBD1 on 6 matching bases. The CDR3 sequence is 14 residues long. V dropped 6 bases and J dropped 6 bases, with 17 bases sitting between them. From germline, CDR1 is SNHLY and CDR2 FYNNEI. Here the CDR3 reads CASRDRQVFPEAFF. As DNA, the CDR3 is TGTGCCAGCAGAGACAGACAGGTTTTCCCTGAAGCTTTCTTT. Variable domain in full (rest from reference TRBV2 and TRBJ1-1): EPEVTQTPSHQVTQMGQEVILRCVPISNHLYFYWYRQILGQKVEFLVSFYNNEISEKSEIFDDQFSVERPDGSNFTLKIRSTKLEDSAMYFCASRDRQVFPEAFFGQGTRLTVV.

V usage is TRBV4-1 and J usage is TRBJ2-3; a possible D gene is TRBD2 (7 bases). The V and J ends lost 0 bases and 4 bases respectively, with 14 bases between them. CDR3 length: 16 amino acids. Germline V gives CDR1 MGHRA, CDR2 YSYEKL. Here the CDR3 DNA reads TGCGCCAGCAGCCAAGATCGGGGGGCAAACCCAGATACGCAGTATTTT. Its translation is CASSQDRGANPDTQYF.

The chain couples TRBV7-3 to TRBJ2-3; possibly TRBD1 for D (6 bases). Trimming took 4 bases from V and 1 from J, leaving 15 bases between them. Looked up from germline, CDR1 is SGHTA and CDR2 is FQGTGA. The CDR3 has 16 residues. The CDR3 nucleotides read TGTGCCAGCAGCTCCAGATGGACAGAAGGCACAGATACGCAGTATTTT. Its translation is CASSSRWTEGTDTQYF.

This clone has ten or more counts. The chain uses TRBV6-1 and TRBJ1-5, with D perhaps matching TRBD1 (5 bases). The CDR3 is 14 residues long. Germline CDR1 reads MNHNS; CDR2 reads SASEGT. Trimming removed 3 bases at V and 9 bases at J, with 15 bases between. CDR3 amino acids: CASSEGGVSGPQHF. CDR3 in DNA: TGTGCCAGCAGTGAGGGGGGGGTTTCCGGGCCCCAGCATTTT.

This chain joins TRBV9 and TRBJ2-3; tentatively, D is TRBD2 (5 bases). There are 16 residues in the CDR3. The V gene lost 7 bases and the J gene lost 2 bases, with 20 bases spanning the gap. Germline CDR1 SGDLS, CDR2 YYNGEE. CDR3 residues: CASSRFGSGNTDTQYF. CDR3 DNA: TGTGCCAGCTCAAGGTTTGGGAGCGGAAACACAGATACGCAGTATTTT.

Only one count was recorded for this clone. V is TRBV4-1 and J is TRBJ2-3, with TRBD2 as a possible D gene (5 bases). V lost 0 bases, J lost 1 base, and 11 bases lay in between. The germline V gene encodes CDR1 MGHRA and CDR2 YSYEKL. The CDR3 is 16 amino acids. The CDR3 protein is CASSQETDLGTDTQYF. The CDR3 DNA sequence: TGCGCCAGCAGCCAAGAGACGGACTTAGGCACAGATACGCAGTATTTT.

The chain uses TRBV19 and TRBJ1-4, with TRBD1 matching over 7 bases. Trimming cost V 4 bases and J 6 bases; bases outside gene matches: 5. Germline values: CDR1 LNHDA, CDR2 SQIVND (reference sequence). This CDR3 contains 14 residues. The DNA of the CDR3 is TGTGCCAGTAGTAGGACAGGCTTCGATGAAAAACTGTTTTTT. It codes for CASSRTGFDEKLFF. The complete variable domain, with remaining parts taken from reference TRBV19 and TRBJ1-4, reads DGGITQSPKYLFRKEGQNVTLSCEQNLNHDAMYWYRQDPGQGLRLIYYSQIVNDFQKGDIAEGYSVSREKKESFPLTVTSAQKNPTAFYLCASSRTGFDEKLFFGSGTQLSVL.

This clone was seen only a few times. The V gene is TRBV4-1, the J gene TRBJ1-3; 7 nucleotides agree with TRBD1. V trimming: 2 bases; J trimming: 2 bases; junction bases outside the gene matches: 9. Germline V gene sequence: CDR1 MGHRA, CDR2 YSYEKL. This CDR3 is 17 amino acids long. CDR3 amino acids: CASSQYSTGSTGNTIYF. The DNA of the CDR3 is TGCGCCAGCAGCCAATATTCGACAGGGTCCACTGGAAACACCATATATTTT.

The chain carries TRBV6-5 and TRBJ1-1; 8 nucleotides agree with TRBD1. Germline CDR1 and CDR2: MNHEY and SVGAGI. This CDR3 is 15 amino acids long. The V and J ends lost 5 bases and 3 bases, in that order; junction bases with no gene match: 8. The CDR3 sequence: CASSLRGQGHTEAFF. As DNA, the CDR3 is TGTGCCAGCAGTCTCCGAGGACAGGGACACACTGAAGCTTTCTTT.